Below, one T cell receptor beta chain is given with its context. Repertoires were generated with immunoSEQ multiplex PCR, while TCRdb's copy carries only in-frame clones and drops some. The sample holds around 200,000 clones, roughly 80% seen once. The data derive from a study of blood T cell repertoires in COVID-19. Overall study: PBMCs, B-cell-depleted T cells, or T cells were the source of the cDNA or gDNA that made up the material.

This TCR was sampled from a middle-aged man with active or convalescent COVID-19. Material for sequencing was peripheral blood.

The CDR3 reads CASSMSSSGVFEQYF. DNA of the CDR3: TGTGCCAGTAGTATGTCCTCCTCGGGGGTATTCGAGCAGTACTTC. The chain recombines TRBV19 with TRBJ2-7; D might be TRBD2 (6 bases). Germline V lookup: CDR1 LNHDA, CDR2 SQIVND (reference sequence). This CDR3 has 15 amino acids. V lost 3 bases and J lost 6, with 18 bases in between.